This record looks at one TCR beta chain sequence and its context. Its target is unknown. The data stem from a study of CXCR3-negative and CXCR3-positive naive CD8 T cells. General observations from the study: The naive subsets expressed comparable surface CD5, and the authors inferred TCR strength from TRB CDR3 properties. Higher TRB CDR3 hydrophobicity marked CXCR3-positive naive cells relative to CXCR3-negative naive cells. Memory CD8+ cells had much lower diversity, and both naive subsets had comparably high diversity. Memory cells diverged, while naive CXCR3-positive and CXCR3-negative cells had similar TRBV-TRBJ usage.

Definition of naive CD8+ T cells rested on a CD45RO-CCR7+CD27+CD95- profile. Preparation of TRB cDNA libraries relied on 5' RACE carrying UMI labels. TCRdb reprocessed the 5' RACE reads and reports one entry per CDR3 protein, with no DNA. The sample features under 70,000 distinct CDR3 sequences, with roughly 4.4% in its top ten. Germline lookup yields CDR1 MGHRA and CDR2 YSYEKL. The CDR3 runs to 14 residues. What was sequenced was naive CXCR3+ CD8+ T cells from blood. Subset given: CD45RO-CCR7+CD27+CD95- naive CD8+ T cells expressing CXCR3 (TNR3+). This chain uses TRBV4-1 with TRBJ1-1. The sequence was obtained from a human donor in good health. Some clones in this sample may be carry-over from other donors' samples. The CDR3 sequence is CASSQGHFFTEAFF.